The present entry profiles one T cell receptor beta chain with its context. The protocol was immunoSEQ multiplex PCR, while the TCRdb copy is restricted to in-frame clones and leaves out a portion. The sample contains 50,000 to 75,000 clones, approximately 80% of which appear only once. V shed 0 bases and J 7 bases; nucleotides not matched to a gene: 10. Germline V lookup: CDR1 SGDLS, CDR2 YYNGEE. The CDR3 consists of 17 residues. The source of the sample is a study of blood T cell repertoires in COVID-19. Study information: Sites in the United States, Italy and Spain provided acute and convalescent COVID-19 samples.

The V and J genes are TRBV9 and TRBJ1-4; 9 bases match TRBD1. Sequenced input: peripheral blood. This TCR came from a man in his 60s with acute or convalescent COVID-19. The CDR3 region is CASSVGPGGTGIEKLFF. CDR3 in DNA: TGTGCCAGCAGCGTAGGTCCGGGCGGGACAGGGATTGAAAAACTGTTTTTT.